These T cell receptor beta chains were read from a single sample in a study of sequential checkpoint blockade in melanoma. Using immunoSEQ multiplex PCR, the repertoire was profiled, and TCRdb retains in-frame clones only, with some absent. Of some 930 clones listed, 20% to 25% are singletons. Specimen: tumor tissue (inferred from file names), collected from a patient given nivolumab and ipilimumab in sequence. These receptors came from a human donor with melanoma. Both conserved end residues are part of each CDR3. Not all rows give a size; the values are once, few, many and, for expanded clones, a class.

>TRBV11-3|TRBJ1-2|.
CASSLGPGWTGYTF
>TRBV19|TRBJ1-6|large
CASSEGTGPTLNSPLHF
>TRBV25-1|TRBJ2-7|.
CASRRDTSYEQYF
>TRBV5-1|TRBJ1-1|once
CASSLVGGRNTEAFF
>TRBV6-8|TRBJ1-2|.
CASSSPRIDNYGYTF
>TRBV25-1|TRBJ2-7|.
CASSQPSSYEQYF
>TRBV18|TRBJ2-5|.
CASSPEQGSRETQYF
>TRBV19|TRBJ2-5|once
CASSRQGETQYF
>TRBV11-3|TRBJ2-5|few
CASSLEKSWRTQYF
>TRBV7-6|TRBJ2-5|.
CASSLRGLEETQYF
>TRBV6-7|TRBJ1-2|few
CASSYGQVSNYGYTF
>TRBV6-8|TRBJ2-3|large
CASSASGQGADTQYF
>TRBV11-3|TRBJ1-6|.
CASSEGTGGRNSPLHF
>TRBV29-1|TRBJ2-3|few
CSVFLSLSPDTQYF
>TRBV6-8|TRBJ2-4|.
CASTIPTLAGVQYF
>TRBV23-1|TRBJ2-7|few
CASSQTTGYEQYF
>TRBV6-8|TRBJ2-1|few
CAISALGLAGGPEQFF
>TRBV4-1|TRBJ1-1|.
CASAYDILNTEAFF
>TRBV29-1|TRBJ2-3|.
CSATGQGNTDTQYF
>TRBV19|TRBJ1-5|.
CASRVGGVNQPQHF
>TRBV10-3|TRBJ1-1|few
CAISEWDVAREAFF
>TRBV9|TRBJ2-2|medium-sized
CASRGTGVITGELFF
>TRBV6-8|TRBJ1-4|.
CASRRTGARVELFF
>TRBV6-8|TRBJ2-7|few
CASSYDRNAYYEQYF
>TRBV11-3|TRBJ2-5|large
CASSSPLAGGRETQYF
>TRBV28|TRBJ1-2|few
CASYFPDQGATGYTF
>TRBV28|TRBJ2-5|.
CASSSPLAGNQETQYF
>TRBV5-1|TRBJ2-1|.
CASRTSPPGEDNEQFF
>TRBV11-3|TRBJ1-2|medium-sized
CASSLPTGAIYGYTF
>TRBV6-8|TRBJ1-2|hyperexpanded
CASSSPAGGQGGAYGYTF
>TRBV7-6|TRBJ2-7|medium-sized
CASSLGGTETYEQYF
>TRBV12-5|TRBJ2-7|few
CASTLGTGNYEQYF
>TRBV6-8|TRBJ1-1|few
CASKTVVGNTEAFF